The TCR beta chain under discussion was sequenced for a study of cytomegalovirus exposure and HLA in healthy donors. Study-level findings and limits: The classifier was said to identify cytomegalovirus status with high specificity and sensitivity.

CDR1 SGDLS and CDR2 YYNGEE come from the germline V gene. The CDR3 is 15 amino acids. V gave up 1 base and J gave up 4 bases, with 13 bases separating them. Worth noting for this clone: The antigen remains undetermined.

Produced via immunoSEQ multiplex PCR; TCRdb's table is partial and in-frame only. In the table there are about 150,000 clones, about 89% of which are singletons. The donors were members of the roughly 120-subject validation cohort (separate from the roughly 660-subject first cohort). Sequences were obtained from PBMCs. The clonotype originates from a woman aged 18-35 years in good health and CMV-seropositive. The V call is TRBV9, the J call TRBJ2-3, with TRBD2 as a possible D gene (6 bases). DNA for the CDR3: TGTGCCAGCAGCGTACAGCGGGTCGCGGCAGATACGCAGTATTTT. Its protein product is CASSVQRVAADTQYF. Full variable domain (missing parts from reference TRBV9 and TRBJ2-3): DSGVTQTPKHLITATGQRVTLRCSPRSGDLSVYWYQQSLDQGLQFLIQYYNGEERAKGNILERFSAQQFPDLHSELNLSSLELGDSALYFCASSVQRVAADTQYFGPGTRLTVL.